These 17 T cell receptor beta chains came from one sample sequenced in a study of blood T cell repertoires in COVID-19. The method was immunoSEQ multiplex PCR; TCRdb's version includes in-frame clones alone and lacks a portion of them. The sample consists of about 100,000 clones, roughly 86% of them appearing once. Sequenced input: peripheral blood. The receptors were gathered from a woman under 40 with acute or convalescent COVID-19.

This clone was observed a single time. The rearrangement uses TRBV7-9 and TRBJ1-2; TRBD1 aligns across 9 bases. The CDR3 extends over 16 amino acids. Per germline, CDR1 SEHNR and CDR2 FQNEAQ (reference sequence). V gave up 4 bases and J gave up 4 bases; unmatched junction bases: 10. CDR3 nucleotide sequence: TGTGCCAGCAGCTCTACCGGGACAGGGTGGATCTATGGCTACACCTTC. Amino acids: CASSSTGTGWIYGYTF.

The gene calls are TRBV10-1 and TRBJ1-4; D is unclear. The CDR3 contains 15 residues. V shed 7 bases and J shed 1 base, with 13 bases lying between them. Germline CDR1 and CDR2: WNHNN and SYGVQD (reference sequence). Here the CDR3 DNA reads TGCGCCAGCACCCTTTGTCAGGAAACTAATGAAAAACTGTTTTTT. The encoded protein is CASTLCQETNEKLFF.

The V and J genes are TRBV28 and TRBJ1-5; perhaps TRBD1 as D (5 bases). V shed 1 base and J shed 3 bases, with 16 bases lying between them. The V gene's germline CDR1 is MDHEN and CDR2 SYDVKM. The CDR3 sequence is 17 residues long. CDR3 DNA: TGTGCCAGCAGTTTATCGCCCCCTCGCAGGGTCAATCAGCCCCAGCATTTT. It yields the protein CASSLSPPRRVNQPQHF.

The J gene is TRBJ1-6, the V gene TRBV6-6, with unresolved D. The CDR3 extends over 13 amino acids. CDR1 is MNHNY and CDR2 is SVGAGI in the germline V gene (reference sequence). V lost 8 bases to trimming and J lost 13 bases, with 18 bases between them. The CDR3 DNA reads as TGTGCCAGCCGTCAATCCACGGGTGTGCCCCTCCACTTT. It is translated as CASRQSTGVPLHF.

This clone was seen more than once but under ten times. The J gene is TRBJ1-1, the V gene TRBV12-3 or TRBV12-4, with D perhaps matching TRBD1 (5 bases). The V gene lost 4 bases and the J gene lost 2 bases, with 5 bases spanning the gap. There are 12 residues in the CDR3. In nucleotides, the CDR3 is TGTGCCAGCAGTTGGGGCAACACTGAAGCTTTCTTT. It encodes CASSWGNTEAFF.

The chain joins TRBV9 to TRBJ1-2; D perhaps matches TRBD1 (5 bases). The CDR3 sequence is 14 residues long. Between the trimmed V and J ends, which lost 3 bases and 4 bases, there was a span of 13 bases. Per the germline V gene, CDR1 is SGDLS and CDR2 is YYNGEE. The chain's CDR3 is CASSGGRGAYGYTF. DNA of the CDR3: TGTGCCAGCAGCGGGGGAAGGGGCGCCTATGGCTACACCTTC.

V and J are TRBV27 and TRBJ2-1; D remains ambiguous. The CDR3 runs to 15 residues. CDR1 MNHEY and CDR2 SMNVEV come from the germline V gene (reference sequence). V lost 3 bases and J lost 4, with 13 bases in between. In DNA form, the CDR3 reads TGTGCCAGCAGTTTGCGGCCCGGCCGGTACAATGAGCAGTTCTTC. As protein: CASSLRPGRYNEQFF.

V and J are TRBV11-2 and TRBJ2-3; D remains unclear. CDR1 is SGHAT, CDR2 FQNNGV, per germline. V gave up 7 bases and J gave up 2 bases, with 10 bases separating them. The CDR3 consists of 13 residues. Here the CDR3 DNA reads TGTGCCAGCACCCGGGTACCCACAGATACGCAGTATTTT. This gives the protein CASTRVPTDTQYF. Based on the CDR3 plus reference TRBV11-2 and TRBJ2-3, the full variable domain is EAGVAQSPRYKIIEKRQSVAFWCNPISGHATLYWYQQILGQGPKLLIQFQNNGVVDDSQLPKDRFSAERLKGVDSTLKIQPAKLEDSAVYLCASTRVPTDTQYFGPGTRLTVL.

V usage is TRBV30 and J usage is TRBJ1-2, with D possibly TRBD1 on 5 matching bases. This CDR3 contains 13 residues. V shed 4 bases and J shed 6 bases, with 15 bases lying between them. Germline V gene sequence: CDR1 GTSNPN, CDR2 SVGIG (reference sequence). DNA for the CDR3: TGTGCCTGGACAGGGTGGGAATGGGATGGCTACACCTTC. Protein sequence: CAWTGWEWDGYTF.

This clone was seen only once. The chain employs TRBV28 and TRBJ2-3; D is unclear. Germline V gene data show CDR1 as MDHEN and CDR2 as SYDVKM. The CDR3 extends over 12 amino acids. V was cut by 7 bases and J by 1 base, with 6 bases left in between. The CDR3 DNA reads as TGTGCCAGCAATTCGGGCACAGATACGCAGTATTTT. Translation gives CASNSGTDTQYF.

The genes are TRBV15 and TRBJ1-2; 9 bases map to TRBD1. This CDR3 is built from 14 residues. The germline gives CDR1 LNHNV, CDR2 YYDKDF (reference sequence). Unmatched junction bases numbered 7, after V lost 7 bases and J lost 4 bases. DNA of the CDR3: TGTGCCACCACCCCGGACAGGGGAATCTATGGCTACACCTTC. Residues: CATTPDRGIYGYTF.

The rearrangement links TRBV6-2 or TRBV6-3 to TRBJ1-2; D ambiguous. This CDR3 spans 14 amino acids. The V and J ends lost 0 bases and 3 bases respectively, with 8 bases between them. Germline CDR1 MNHEY, CDR2 SVGEGT. This chain's CDR3 is CASSYSSQHYGYTF. The CDR3 bases are TGTGCCAGCAGTTACTCGTCACAGCACTATGGCTACACCTTC.

The chain couples TRBV18 to TRBJ1-1; tentative D call: TRBD1 (6 bases). Germline-derived CDR1 and CDR2 are KGHSH and LQKENI. CDR3 length: 14 amino acids. V lost 3 bases and J lost 5, with 13 bases in between. CDR3 DNA: TGTGCCAGCTCACCGCAGGGGAAGGGGACTGAAGCTTTCTTT. This sequence encodes CASSPQGKGTEAFF. Full variable domain (remainder filled in from reference TRBV18 and TRBJ1-1): NAGVMQNPRHLVRRRGQEARLRCSPMKGHSHVYWYRQLPEEGLKFMVYLQKENIIDESGMPKERFSAEFPKEGPSILRIQQVVRGDSAAYFCASSPQGKGTEAFFGQGTRLTVV.

This chain joins TRBV10-3 and TRBJ2-7; D is ambiguous. Germline values: CDR1 ENHRY, CDR2 SYGVKD. Trimming shortened V by 8 bases and J by 2 bases, and 16 bases separated the two germline ends. CDR3 length equals 14 residues. CDR3 nucleotides: TGTGCCATCTACGATCCCACGAGCCCCTACGAGCAGTACTTC. The encoded protein is CAIYDPTSPYEQYF.

The chain is built from TRBV6-5 and TRBJ1-2; tentatively, D is TRBD1 (5 bases). V dropped 4 bases and J dropped 3 bases, with 9 bases sitting between them. The germline V gene encodes CDR1 MNHEY and CDR2 SVGAGI. The CDR3 is made up of 13 amino acids. This CDR3 is CASSSTVDYGYTF. CDR3 nucleotide sequence: TGTGCCAGCAGTTCGACAGTTGACTATGGCTACACCTTC.

The chain combines TRBV19 with TRBJ1-5, with D uncertain. The CDR3 spans 15 residues. CDR1 and CDR2 from the germline V gene are LNHDA and SQIVND (reference sequence). The V end lost 1 base, the J end lost 0 bases, and 7 bases lay between the germline ends. CDR3 amino acids: CASSIVGDSNQPQHF. The CDR3 DNA follows: TGTGCCAGTAGTATAGTAGGAGATAGCAATCAGCCCCAGCATTTT. Full variable domain (rest looked up from reference TRBV19 and TRBJ1-5): DGGITQSPKYLFRKEGQNVTLSCEQNLNHDAMYWYRQDPGQGLRLIYYSQIVNDFQKGDIAEGYSVSREKKESFPLTVTSAQKNPTAFYLCASSIVGDSNQPQHFGDGTRLSIL.

This rearrangement joins TRBV19 to TRBJ2-6; 7 nucleotides line up with TRBD1. Germline V gene lookup returns CDR1 LNHDA and CDR2 SQIVND (reference sequence). The CDR3 has 17 residues. The ends lost 5 bases at V and 2 bases at J; junction bases unmatched: 9. The CDR3: CASSYRTGSTGANVLTF. In nucleotides, the CDR3 is TGTGCCAGTAGTTACCGGACAGGTAGCACTGGGGCCAACGTCCTGACTTTC.